This is a list of T cell receptor beta chains from one sample in a study of blood T cell repertoires in COVID-19. TCRdb's copy holds only in-frame clones and misses some; the assay was immunoSEQ multiplex PCR. The sample comprises 350,000 to 450,000 clones, about 88% of which are singletons, and approximately 1.5% rests with the top ten. Sequenced input: PBMCs or T cells enriched from blood (not recorded which). The receptors stem from a young woman who had been exposed to COVID-19. Each CDR3 is given with its conserved first and last residue. Fields, in order: clone size, V gene, D gene, J gene, CDR3 length, CDR3 DNA, CDR3 protein. The D gene is left open where the match is weak. Size values are once, few and many counts, or a class for expanded clones, and some rows have none.

>-|TRBV19|-|TRBJ1-4|15
TGTGCCAGTAGAAGCAGAGAGGCAACTAATGAAAAACTGTTTTTT
CASRSREATNEKLFF
>-|TRBV18|-|TRBJ2-7|14
TGTGCCAGCTCACCCCCCGGGGGTCCCTACGAGCAGTACTTC
CASSPPGGPYEQYF
>-|TRBV19|TRBD1|TRBJ1-1|17
TGTGCCAGTAGACCCCTACAAAGACAGGGAATGAACACTGAAGCTTTCTTT
CASRPLQRQGMNTEAFF
>-|TRBV14|-|TRBJ2-3|16
TGTGCCAGCAGCCCACCAGGGAATTTCAGGACAGATACGCAGTATTTT
CASSPPGNFRTDTQYF
>-|TRBV7-9|-|TRBJ1-2|18
TGTGCCAGCAGCCGGGAGAGGGGTCCCGGTGGGGTTCGAGAGGGCTACACCTTC
CASSRERGPGGVREGYTF
>-|TRBV2|TRBD1|TRBJ1-2|13
TGTGCCAGCAGTGAACAGGGGGCTCGCGGCTACACCTTC
CASSEQGARGYTF
>-|TRBV18|TRBD1|TRBJ2-7|15
TGTGCCAGCTCACCAGCCCCGGGACAGTCCTACGAGCAGTACTTC
CASSPAPGQSYEQYF
>-|TRBV19|TRBD1|TRBJ2-7|15
TGTGCCAGTACCATAACCGGGACAGGAGGGTACGAGCAGTACTTC
CASTITGTGGYEQYF
>-|TRBV28|-|TRBJ1-6|16
TGTGCCAGCGGCAGGGGAGGGTCCTCCTATAATTCACCCCTCCACTTT
CASGRGGSSYNSPLHF
>-|TRBV12-1|-|TRBJ2-3|15
TGTGCCAGCAGCCTCGGACACGCGAGCACAGATACGCAGTATTTT
CASSLGHASTDTQYF
>-|TRBV7-6|TRBD1|TRBJ1-1|15
TGTGCCAGCAGCTTACGACAGGGGGCGCAGGCTGAAGCTTTCTTT
CASSLRQGAQAEAFF
>-|TRBV5-1|TRBD1|TRBJ1-1|13
TGCGCCAGCAGCCTACCAGGGGGCACTGAAGCTTTCTTT
CASSLPGGTEAFF
>-|TRBV7-3|TRBD1|TRBJ2-3|14
TGTGCCAGCAGCCCACAGGGGTCCGGTGATACGCAGTATTTT
CASSPQGSGDTQYF
>-|TRBV4-3|TRBD1|TRBJ2-1|15
TGCGCCAGCAGCCAAGTCCGGGACAGGGAGGCTGAGCAGTTCTTC
CASSQVRDREAEQFF
>once|TRBV6-5|TRBD2|TRBJ2-7|13
TGTGCCAGCAGTTCTAGCGGGGTATACGAGCAGTACTTC
CASSSSGVYEQYF
>-|TRBV25-1|TRBD1|TRBJ2-5|16
TGTGCCAGCAGTGATTCCCAGGGGGCAGGGCGAGAGACCCAGTACTTC
CASSDSQGAGRETQYF
>-|TRBV18|TRBD1|TRBJ2-7|15
TGTGCCAGCTCACCAGCAGCCGGGACAGGGGCCGAGCAGTACTTC
CASSPAAGTGAEQYF
>-|TRBV28|TRBD2|TRBJ2-1|15
TGTGCCAGCAGGGGAGGGAGGTTGACAACCTACGAGCAGTTCTTC
CASRGGRLTTYEQFF
>-|TRBV28|-|TRBJ1-3|15
TGTGCCAGCACCGGGGGGCAAATCATCGGAAACACCATATATTTT
CASTGGQIIGNTIYF
>-|TRBV24-1|-|TRBJ2-3|16
TGTGCCACCAGTGATTCCACAATCGGGAGCACAGATACGCAGTATTTT
CATSDSTIGSTDTQYF
>few|TRBV14|-|TRBJ1-4|15
TGTGCCAGCAGCCAAGATAACACAGGGAGTGAAAAACTGTTTTTT
CASSQDNTGSEKLFF
>-|TRBV19|TRBD1|TRBJ2-2|16
TGTGCCAGTAGTATAGACTGGGACAGGAGCACCGGGGAGCTGTTTTTT
CASSIDWDRSTGELFF
>-|TRBV3-1/TRBV3-2|TRBD1|TRBJ2-1|17
TGTGCCAGCAGCCAAGGATTAGGGGGCTGGTCCTACAATGAGCAGTTCTTC
CASSQGLGGWSYNEQFF
>-|TRBV7-9|-|TRBJ2-6|16
TGTGCCAGCAGCTACAACAGGGTATCCGGGGCCAACGTCCTGACTTTC
CASSYNRVSGANVLTF
>-|TRBV5-1|TRBD2|TRBJ2-2|14
TGCGCCAGCGCCGCGGGGGGGCCCTCCGGGGAGCTGTTTTTT
CASAAGGPSGELFF
>once|TRBV5-4|-|TRBJ1-1|13
TGTGCCAGCAGCGGGTGGGGGCCGGATAAAGCTTTCTTT
CASSGWGPDKAFF
>-|TRBV18|-|TRBJ1-1|12
TGTGCCAGCTCGCCAGGGTTAGCGGAAGCTTTCTTT
CASSPGLAEAFF
>-|TRBV19|-|TRBJ2-7|15
TGTGCCAGTAGTGCCGCTCCGGGGAGCTCCTACGAGCAGTACTTC
CASSAAPGSSYEQYF
>few|TRBV4-1|TRBD1|TRBJ2-2|17
TGCGCCAGCAGCGCTCACGGGACAGCCGCGAACACCGGGGAGCTGTTTTTT
CASSAHGTAANTGELFF
>-|TRBV7-9|-|TRBJ1-5|16
TGTGCCAGCAGCTTAGATTTGGGGGCTTCTATTCAGCCCCAGCATTTT
CASSLDLGASIQPQHF
>-|TRBV7-9|-|TRBJ2-2|13
TGTGCCAGCAGCTTACCGGGGTTACGGGAGCTGTTTTTT
CASSLPGLRELFF
>-|TRBV18|TRBD1|TRBJ2-2|16
TGTGCCAGCTCACCAACAAGACAGGGTTTCACCGGGGAGCTGTTTTTT
CASSPTRQGFTGELFF
>-|TRBV27|TRBD1|TRBJ1-6|14
TGTGCCAGCAGCCCGGGACAGGATAATTCACCCCTCCACTTT
CASSPGQDNSPLHF
>once|TRBV5-6|TRBD1|TRBJ1-2|15
TGTGCCAGCAGCCCTGGGACAGAACATATTAGCGGCTACACCTTC
CASSPGTEHISGYTF
>-|TRBV28|TRBD1|TRBJ2-7|13
TGTGCCAGCAGTTTCCAGGGGGCGGGCGAGCAGTACTTC
CASSFQGAGEQYF
>-|TRBV5-4|-|TRBJ1-1|13
TGTGCCAGCACGCGAGGCAGAGACGTTGAAGCTTTCTTT
CASTRGRDVEAFF
>-|TRBV21-1|-|TRBJ2-1|19
TGTGCCAGCAGCAAATTAAAACCCCCCGGCAGGGGGATTTTCAATGAGCAGTTCTTC
CASSKLKPPGRGIFNEQFF
>-|TRBV5-1|TRBD2|TRBJ2-1|15
TGCGCCAGCAGCCCCTCTCCCGGGGGGAACAATGAGCAGTTCTTC
CASSPSPGGNNEQFF
>-|TRBV27|-|TRBJ1-1|16
TGTGCCAGCAGTTCCCCTCTAAGGACCCGGGGCACTGAAGCTTTCTTT
CASSSPLRTRGTEAFF
>-|TRBV4-3|TRBD1|TRBJ2-5|16
TGCGCCAGCAGCCACGCCGGGACAGGGGTTCAAGAGACCCAGTACTTC
CASSHAGTGVQETQYF
>-|TRBV4-2|TRBD2|TRBJ2-7|19
TGTGCCAGCAGCCAAGGGGGAGGGGGACTAGCGGTTCTCTCCTACGAGCAGTACTTC
CASSQGGGGLAVLSYEQYF
>-|TRBV10-1|-|TRBJ2-7|11
TGCGCCAGCAGTGGAGGATACGAGCAGTACTTC
CASSGGYEQYF
>-|TRBV19|TRBD1|TRBJ1-2|16
TGTGCCAGTAGTATAGACCCCGGGACAGATAACTATGGCTACACCTTC
CASSIDPGTDNYGYTF
>once|TRBV19|-|TRBJ1-2|13
TGTGCCAGTAGCGAACAGCTGAGATATGGCTACACCTTC
CASSEQLRYGYTF
>-|TRBV5-1|TRBD1|TRBJ2-1|16
TGCGCCAGCAGCCCTCCCCCGGGACAGGGGAGAGATGAGCAGTTCTTC
CASSPPPGQGRDEQFF
>-|TRBV7-3|-|TRBJ1-6|14
TGTGCCAGCAGCTTCGGTCAGGGGAATTCACCCCTCCACTTT
CASSFGQGNSPLHF
>-|TRBV7-3|TRBD1|TRBJ2-2|16
TGTGCCAGCAGCTTAACTCGGGACAGGGTCTCCGGGGAGCTGTTTTTT
CASSLTRDRVSGELFF